This T cell receptor (beta chain) appears in the sequencing data of a study of T cell therapy after organ transplantation. Notes on the study in general: In nonresponders, large pretherapy expansions changed minimally after therapy.

Germline V lookup: CDR1 SGDLS, CDR2 YYNGEE. Trimming shortened V by 0 bases and J by 5 bases, and 9 bases separated the two germline ends. This CDR3 region has 14 residues. Notes on this clone: Its antigen is not identified.

Measured with immunoSEQ multiplex PCR; TCRdb has only the in-frame clones, and not every one. The sample includes 40,000 to 60,000 clones, about 95% of them seen just once. Source: CD8+ T cells from blood, taken before autologous CMV-specific T cell therapy. The receptor was derived from a human patient who had received a solid organ transplant and had CMV disease. The chain employs TRBV9 and TRBJ1-3; D gene ambiguous. CDR3 sequence (DNA): TGTGCCAGCAGCGTAGAGGGTGTTAGAAACACCATATATTTT. This codes for CASSVEGVRNTIYF. The variable domain in full, with the rest retrieved from reference TRBV9 and TRBJ1-3, is DSGVTQTPKHLITATGQRVTLRCSPRSGDLSVYWYQQSLDQGLQFLIQYYNGEERAKGNILERFSAQQFPDLHSELNLSSLELGDSALYFCASSVEGVRNTIYFGEGSWLTVV.